The clone carrying this T cell receptor beta chain is labeled medium-sized. Its antigen is not known. The CDR3 consists of 13 residues. J lost 11 bases, V lost 0 bases, and 1 base had no gene match. Germline V CDR1 and CDR2: SGHTA, FQGNSA. Pregnant or lactating patients were excluded, as were those with uncontrolled infection or other autoimmune disease. The source of the PBMCs was around 10 ml of fresh peripheral blood. This specimen comes from a study of T cells in Graves' hyperthyroidism and ophthalmopathy. General observations from the study: A model of 13 V-J pairs discriminated ophthalmopathy from stable hyperthyroidism.

Amplification of TCR beta CDR3 regions used RNA as the template. Primed by the HTBI set, a first-round RT-PCR was run on the TCR CDR3. MiXCR was run by TCRdb on the multiplex PCR reads, yielding one entry per CDR3 protein. The data contain about 24,000 distinct CDR3 sequences, around 47% of them singletons. The sequenced material came from blood. The chain uses TRBV7-2 and TRBJ1-6, with TRBD1 identical over 7 bases. The source is a woman in her forties with Graves' hyperthyroidism that later progressed to Graves' ophthalmopathy. CDR3 in amino acids: CASSLADRTPLHF. For the CDR3, the DNA is TGTGCCAGCAGCTTAGCGGACAGGACACCCCTCCACTTT.